Listed below are T cell receptor beta chains from one sample, sequenced in a study of high-grade serous ovarian cancer treatment subgroups. Profiling relied on immunoSEQ multiplex PCR, and the TCRdb table lists in-frame clones only, not all of them. This table holds about 10,000 clones, around 68% found once. The sequenced material came from tumor tissue. Every receptor here comes from a human donor with high-grade serous ovarian cancer. Both conserved end residues are part of each CDR3. Fields, in order: D gene, J gene, clone size, V gene, CDR3 protein, CDR3 DNA. The D gene is left open where the match is weak. Clone size, where shown, is once, few, many, or a class for clones that have expanded.

D gene: -
J gene: TRBJ2-1
clone size: once
V gene: TRBV9
CDR3 protein: CASSSKSLGLLNEQFF
CDR3 DNA: TGTGCCAGCAGCTCTAAGTCGCTAGGCCTCCTCAATGAGCAGTTCTTC

D gene: -
J gene: TRBJ2-7
clone size: -
V gene: TRBV28
CDR3 protein: CASSLMGEQYF
CDR3 DNA: TGTGCCAGCAGTTTAATGGGGGAGCAGTACTTC

D gene: -
J gene: TRBJ2-7
clone size: -
V gene: TRBV6-1
CDR3 protein: CASSLAASYEQYF
CDR3 DNA: TGTGCCAGCAGTTTGGCAGCCTCCTACGAGCAGTACTTC

D gene: TRBD2
J gene: TRBJ2-5
clone size: -
V gene: TRBV14
CDR3 protein: CASSQGLAQPRETQYF
CDR3 DNA: TGTGCCAGCAGCCAGGGACTAGCCCAGCCTAGGGAGACCCAGTACTTC

D gene: -
J gene: TRBJ2-2
clone size: -
V gene: TRBV7-9
CDR3 protein: CASSLSGELFF
CDR3 DNA: TGTGCCAGCAGTCTATCGGGGGAGCTGTTTTTT

D gene: TRBD2
J gene: TRBJ2-3
clone size: -
V gene: TRBV7-7
CDR3 protein: CASSSLEAGDTDTQYF
CDR3 DNA: TGTGCTAGCAGCTCCCTCGAGGCGGGGGACACAGATACGCAGTATTTT

D gene: TRBD1
J gene: TRBJ1-1
clone size: few
V gene: TRBV18
CDR3 protein: CASSPPLTGTNTEAFF
CDR3 DNA: TGTGCCAGCTCACCACCGTTGACAGGGACAAACACTGAAGCTTTCTTT

D gene: TRBD1
J gene: TRBJ2-1
clone size: -
V gene: TRBV7-6
CDR3 protein: CASSLGWDSYNEQFF
CDR3 DNA: TGTGCCAGCAGCTTAGGTTGGGACAGCTACAATGAGCAGTTCTTC

D gene: -
J gene: TRBJ1-2
clone size: medium-sized
V gene: TRBV19
CDR3 protein: CASSPRVRYGYTF
CDR3 DNA: TGTGCCAGTAGTCCCCGGGTCAGGTATGGCTACACCTTC

D gene: -
J gene: TRBJ1-5
clone size: -
V gene: TRBV6-1
CDR3 protein: CASSDQGLGNQPQHF
CDR3 DNA: TGTGCCAGCAGTGATCAGGGGCTAGGCAATCAGCCCCAGCATTTT

D gene: -
J gene: TRBJ2-1
clone size: -
V gene: TRBV21-1
CDR3 protein: CASSLDGANEQFF
CDR3 DNA: TGTGCCAGCAGCCTTGACGGAGCAAATGAGCAGTTCTTC

D gene: -
J gene: TRBJ2-3
clone size: -
V gene: TRBV4-1
CDR3 protein: CASSLDGGLGGDTQYF
CDR3 DNA: TGCGCCAGCAGCCTCGACGGGGGGCTGGGGGGTGATACGCAGTATTTT

D gene: -
J gene: TRBJ2-1
clone size: -
V gene: TRBV5-4
CDR3 protein: CASSLVASSYNEQFF
CDR3 DNA: TGTGCCAGCAGCTTGGTTGCGTCCTCCTACAATGAGCAGTTCTTC

D gene: TRBD1
J gene: TRBJ1-1
clone size: -
V gene: TRBV5-5
CDR3 protein: CASNDRGLNTEAFF
CDR3 DNA: TGTGCCAGCAATGACAGGGGACTGAACACTGAAGCTTTCTTT

D gene: -
J gene: TRBJ1-1
clone size: -
V gene: TRBV7-8
CDR3 protein: CASSLAVGRTEAFF
CDR3 DNA: TGTGCCAGCAGCTTAGCGGTGGGGCGCACTGAAGCTTTCTTT

D gene: TRBD2
J gene: TRBJ2-7
clone size: once
V gene: TRBV6-5
CDR3 protein: CASSSGLAGENHEQYF
CDR3 DNA: TGTGCCAGCAGTTCGGGACTAGCGGGAGAAAATCACGAGCAGTACTTC

D gene: TRBD1
J gene: TRBJ1-3
clone size: once
V gene: TRBV6-1
CDR3 protein: CATGQGATGNTIYF
CDR3 DNA: TGTGCCACAGGCCAGGGGGCAACTGGAAACACCATATATTTT

D gene: -
J gene: TRBJ2-1
clone size: -
V gene: TRBV11-1
CDR3 protein: CASSLESGNEQFF
CDR3 DNA: TGTGCCAGCAGCTTAGAGTCCGGTAACGAGCAGTTCTTC

D gene: -
J gene: TRBJ2-2
clone size: -
V gene: TRBV30
CDR3 protein: CAWSDSGELFF
CDR3 DNA: TGTGCCTGGAGCGATAGCGGGGAGCTGTTTTTT

D gene: TRBD1
J gene: TRBJ2-7
clone size: -
V gene: TRBV4-3
CDR3 protein: CASSRTGTGDEQYF
CDR3 DNA: TGCGCCAGCAGCCGGACCGGGACAGGGGACGAGCAGTACTTC

D gene: TRBD2
J gene: TRBJ2-7
clone size: once
V gene: TRBV7-2
CDR3 protein: CASSSRAGGPEQYF
CDR3 DNA: TGTGCCAGCAGTTCACGGGCGGGAGGGCCCGAGCAGTACTTC

D gene: TRBD2
J gene: TRBJ2-3
clone size: -
V gene: TRBV7-6
CDR3 protein: CASSLGGWGSGSADTQYF
CDR3 DNA: TGTGCCAGCAGCTTAGGGGGATGGGGGAGCGGGAGCGCAGATACGCAGTATTTT

D gene: -
J gene: TRBJ2-1
clone size: few
V gene: TRBV4-3
CDR3 protein: CASSQSSGEQFF
CDR3 DNA: TGCGCCAGCAGCCAATCCAGCGGGGAGCAGTTCTTC

D gene: -
J gene: TRBJ2-1
clone size: few
V gene: TRBV6-1
CDR3 protein: CASPRTANNEQFF
CDR3 DNA: TGTGCCAGCCCGAGGACTGCTAACAATGAGCAGTTCTTC

D gene: -
J gene: TRBJ1-3
clone size: -
V gene: TRBV10-3
CDR3 protein: CAVRYGENTIYF
CDR3 DNA: TGTGCCGTCAGGTACGGGGAAAACACCATATATTTT

D gene: -
J gene: TRBJ1-5
clone size: -
V gene: TRBV30
CDR3 protein: CAWSVRGSPNQPQHF
CDR3 DNA: TGTGCCTGGAGTGTACGTGGGAGCCCCAATCAGCCCCAGCATTTT

D gene: -
J gene: TRBJ2-1
clone size: few
V gene: TRBV4-3
CDR3 protein: CASSQDRAEPYNEQFF
CDR3 DNA: TGCGCCAGCAGCCAAGACCGAGCGGAGCCCTACAATGAGCAGTTCTTC

D gene: -
J gene: TRBJ2-7
clone size: -
V gene: TRBV6-1
CDR3 protein: CATLGGGYHEQYF
CDR3 DNA: TGTGCCACCTTGGGAGGGGGCTATCACGAGCAGTACTTC

D gene: -
J gene: TRBJ1-2
clone size: -
V gene: TRBV27
CDR3 protein: CASSLSPTGGAYGYTF
CDR3 DNA: TGTGCCAGCAGTTTATCGCCCACCGGGGGCGCTTACGGCTACACCTTC

D gene: -
J gene: TRBJ1-3
clone size: -
V gene: TRBV30
CDR3 protein: CAWIVPLYRGNTIYF
CDR3 DNA: TGTGCCTGGATTGTTCCCCTGTATCGAGGAAACACCATATATTTT

D gene: TRBD2
J gene: TRBJ2-5
clone size: few
V gene: TRBV11-2
CDR3 protein: CASSLVSGGETQYF
CDR3 DNA: TGTGCCAGCAGCTTAGTGAGCGGGGGTGAGACCCAGTACTTC

D gene: TRBD1
J gene: TRBJ1-1
clone size: -
V gene: TRBV11-3
CDR3 protein: CASSSGTGEPNTEAFF
CDR3 DNA: TGTGCCAGCAGCTCGGGGACAGGGGAGCCGAACACTGAAGCTTTCTTT

D gene: TRBD2
J gene: TRBJ2-7
clone size: -
V gene: TRBV5-1
CDR3 protein: CASSLGFPGLAGGTRGDYEQYF
CDR3 DNA: TGCGCCAGCAGCTTGGGATTCCCGGGACTAGCGGGCGGAACCCGGGGAGACTACGAGCAGTACTTC

D gene: -
J gene: TRBJ1-1
clone size: -
V gene: TRBV19
CDR3 protein: CASSASGVRMNTEAFF
CDR3 DNA: TGTGCCAGTAGTGCCAGTGGCGTCCGCATGAACACTGAAGCTTTCTTT

D gene: -
J gene: TRBJ1-2
clone size: -
V gene: TRBV5-6
CDR3 protein: CASSLVAAGGYGYTF
CDR3 DNA: TGTGCCAGCAGCTTAGTTGCCGCCGGGGGCTATGGCTACACCTTC

D gene: -
J gene: TRBJ2-2
clone size: -
V gene: TRBV11-1
CDR3 protein: CASSLMRTTGELFF
CDR3 DNA: TGTGCCAGCAGCTTAATGAGGACGACCGGGGAGCTGTTTTTT

D gene: TRBD1
J gene: TRBJ1-1
clone size: -
V gene: TRBV7-3
CDR3 protein: CASSPQGGNTEAFF
CDR3 DNA: TGTGCCAGCAGCCCGCAGGGGGGGAACACTGAAGCTTTCTTT

D gene: -
J gene: TRBJ1-1
clone size: -
V gene: TRBV20-1
CDR3 protein: CSARENTEAFF
CDR3 DNA: TGCAGTGCCAGAGAGAACACTGAAGCTTTCTTT

D gene: -
J gene: TRBJ2-2
clone size: -
V gene: TRBV4-2
CDR3 protein: CASSQGRVELFF
CDR3 DNA: TGTGCCAGCAGCCAAGGGCGGGTGGAGCTGTTTTTT

D gene: -
J gene: TRBJ2-7
clone size: -
V gene: TRBV7-9
CDR3 protein: CASSLGREYEQYF
CDR3 DNA: TGTGCCAGCAGCTTAGGAAGGGAATACGAGCAGTACTTC

D gene: TRBD2
J gene: TRBJ2-1
clone size: once
V gene: TRBV18
CDR3 protein: CASSPRKRENNEQFF
CDR3 DNA: TGTGCCAGCTCACCACGAAAGCGGGAGAACAATGAGCAGTTCTTC

D gene: TRBD1
J gene: TRBJ1-2
clone size: few
V gene: TRBV27
CDR3 protein: CASGRGPGYTF
CDR3 DNA: TGTGCCAGTGGGAGGGGGCCTGGCTACACCTTC

D gene: TRBD1
J gene: TRBJ1-2
clone size: -
V gene: TRBV7-2
CDR3 protein: CASSITGGGGYTF
CDR3 DNA: TGTGCCAGCAGCATCACAGGGGGGGGTGGCTACACCTTC

D gene: -
J gene: TRBJ1-4
clone size: once
V gene: TRBV28
CDR3 protein: CASSLRDFGEKLFF
CDR3 DNA: TGTGCCAGCAGTTTGAGGGACTTCGGTGAAAAACTGTTTTTT

D gene: -
J gene: TRBJ1-3
clone size: -
V gene: TRBV9
CDR3 protein: CASSPGRISGNTIYF
CDR3 DNA: TGTGCCAGCAGCCCGGGACGGATCTCTGGAAACACCATATATTTT

D gene: TRBD2
J gene: TRBJ2-7
clone size: -
V gene: TRBV27
CDR3 protein: CASSLGLAGGYEQYF
CDR3 DNA: TGTGCCAGCAGTTTAGGTCTAGCGGGAGGGTACGAGCAGTACTTC

D gene: -
J gene: TRBJ2-2
clone size: -
V gene: TRBV7-2
CDR3 protein: CASSLELANTGELFF
CDR3 DNA: TGTGCCAGCAGCTTAGAACTAGCGAACACCGGGGAGCTGTTTTTT

D gene: -
J gene: TRBJ1-5
clone size: few
V gene: TRBV5-1
CDR3 protein: CASSLEGHQPQHF
CDR3 DNA: TGCGCCAGCAGCTTGGAGGGCCATCAGCCCCAGCATTTT

D gene: -
J gene: TRBJ2-3
clone size: -
V gene: TRBV9
CDR3 protein: CASSVYGQFTDTQYF
CDR3 DNA: TGTGCCAGCAGCGTATATGGACAGTTCACAGATACGCAGTATTTT

D gene: TRBD2
J gene: TRBJ2-2
clone size: once
V gene: TRBV4-3
CDR3 protein: CASSPSELANEYTGELFF
CDR3 DNA: TGCGCCAGCAGCCCCTCAGAACTAGCGAACGAGTACACCGGGGAGCTGTTTTTT

D gene: -
J gene: TRBJ1-2
clone size: -
V gene: TRBV6-5
CDR3 protein: CASKTVDSLYGYTF
CDR3 DNA: TGTGCCAGCAAAACCGTGGACAGCCTCTATGGCTACACCTTC

D gene: TRBD2
J gene: TRBJ2-3
clone size: -
V gene: TRBV27
CDR3 protein: CASSLSGVPNTQYF
CDR3 DNA: TGTGCCAGCAGTTTGAGCGGGGTTCCCAATACGCAGTATTTT

D gene: TRBD2
J gene: TRBJ2-7
clone size: -
V gene: TRBV6-5
CDR3 protein: CASRRGLRIIF
CDR3 DNA: TGTGCCAGCAGACGGGGACTACGGATTATCTTC